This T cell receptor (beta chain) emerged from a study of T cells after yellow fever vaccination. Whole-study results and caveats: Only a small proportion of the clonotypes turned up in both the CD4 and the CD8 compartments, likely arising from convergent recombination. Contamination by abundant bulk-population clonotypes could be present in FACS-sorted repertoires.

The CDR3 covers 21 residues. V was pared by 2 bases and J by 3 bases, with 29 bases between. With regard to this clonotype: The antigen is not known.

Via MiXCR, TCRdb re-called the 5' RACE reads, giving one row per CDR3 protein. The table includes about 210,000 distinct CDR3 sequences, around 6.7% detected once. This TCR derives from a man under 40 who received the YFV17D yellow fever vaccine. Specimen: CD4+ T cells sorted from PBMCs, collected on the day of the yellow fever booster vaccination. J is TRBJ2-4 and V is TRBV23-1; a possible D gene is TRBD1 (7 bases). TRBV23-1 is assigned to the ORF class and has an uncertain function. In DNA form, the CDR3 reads TGCGCCAGCAGTCAACGGGACAGCCGGGGGACACCAAGCGGGCACAAAAACATTCAGTACTTC. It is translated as CASSQRDSRGTPSGHKNIQYF.